The 13 T cell receptor beta chains given below trace back to one sample, sequenced in a study of blood T cell repertoires in COVID-19. The method was immunoSEQ multiplex PCR; TCRdb's version includes in-frame clones alone and lacks a portion of them. The top ten hold roughly 7% of the sample, which has 150,000 to 200,000 clones, 70% to 90% seen once. What was sequenced was peripheral blood. The source of these receptors is a woman older than 75 in a cohort sampled during active or convalescent COVID-19.

V usage is TRBV7-9 and J usage is TRBJ2-5; 7 bases match TRBD2. From germline, CDR1 is SEHNR and CDR2 FQNEAQ (reference sequence). Trimming cost V 4 bases and J 5 bases; bases outside gene matches: 16. The CDR3 runs to 17 residues. The CDR3 sequence is CASSSRASGTWGETQYF. The CDR3 DNA is TGTGCCAGCAGCTCCAGGGCTAGCGGTACCTGGGGGGAGACCCAGTACTTC.

The gene calls are TRBV3-1 (or the pseudogene TRBV3-2) and TRBJ1-2; no clear D gene. The CDR3 consists of 13 residues. Per germline, CDR1 LGHDT and CDR2 YNNKEL (reference sequence). V shed 0 bases and J shed 5 bases, with 7 bases lying between them. This chain's CDR3 is CASSQDAGYGYTF. Here the CDR3 DNA reads TGTGCCAGCAGCCAAGATGCGGGGTATGGCTACACCTTC.

The count of this clone is one. This chain connects TRBV7-9 to TRBJ2-7; 12 bases align to TRBD2. Germline values: CDR1 SEHNR, CDR2 FQNEAQ (reference sequence). This CDR3 spans 19 amino acids. V dropped 3 bases and J dropped 2; count of bases not matched to a gene: 14. DNA for the CDR3: TGTGCCAGCAGCTTTAGGGTCCCCCGACTAGCGGGGGTAACCTACGAGCAGTACTTC. It codes for CASSFRVPRLAGVTYEQYF. The full variable domain, completed using reference TRBV7-9 and TRBJ2-7, is DTGVSQNPRHKITKRGQNVTFRCDPISEHNRLYWYRQTLGQGPEFLTYFQNEAQLEKSRLLSDRFSAERPKGSFSTLEIQRTEQGDSAMYLCASSFRVPRLAGVTYEQYFGPGTRLTVT.

In its sample, this clone was seen a few times. The J gene is TRBJ2-6, the V gene TRBV6-2 or TRBV6-3, with D tentatively TRBD2 (6 bases). The CDR3 extends over 15 amino acids. The V end was cut by 7 bases, the J end by 0 bases, with 10 bases between. In germline, CDR1 is MNHEY, CDR2 SVGEGT. Here the CDR3 DNA reads TGTGCCAGCACCCCCGGGGGCTCTGGGGCCAACGTCCTGACTTTC. The encoded protein is CASTPGGSGANVLTF.

Note on this clone: The sample holds other DNA sequences that translate to the same CDR3. The chain employs TRBV18 and TRBJ1-1; D is perhaps TRBD1 (6 bases). Trimming pared 6 bases from V and 1 base from J, leaving 9 bases between. Germline V gives CDR1 KGHSH, CDR2 LQKENI. The CDR3 consists of 13 residues. CDR3 coding DNA: TGTGCCAGCTCCTTGGGACAGAACACTGAAGCTTTCTTT. Its translation: CASSLGQNTEAFF.

The chain recombines TRBV29-1 with TRBJ2-1; 9 bases map to TRBD2. Per the germline V gene, CDR1 is SQVTM and CDR2 is ANQGSEA. The ends lost 7 bases at V and 7 bases at J; junction bases unmatched: 11. This CDR3 has 14 amino acids. The CDR3 sequence is CSADLAGRNNEQFF. CDR3 DNA: TGCAGCGCCGACCTAGCGGGAAGGAATAATGAGCAGTTCTTC.

V gene TRBV4-2 combines with J gene TRBJ2-1; 10 bases agree with TRBD2. The V gene's germline CDR1 is LGHNA and CDR2 YNFKEQ. The CDR3 length is 16 residues. Germline trimming cut 0 bases from V and 8 bases from J; bases unmatched to any gene: 7. The CDR3 here is CASSQESPSGRDEQFF. The DNA for the CDR3 is TGTGCCAGCAGCCAAGAGAGTCCTAGCGGGAGAGATGAGCAGTTCTTC.

V usage is TRBV12-3 or TRBV12-4 and J usage is TRBJ1-1; D is ambiguous. V lost 6 bases, J lost 3 bases, and 11 bases lay in between. This CDR3 spans 13 amino acids. Written as DNA, the CDR3 is TGTGCCAGCAGCCCGGGATGGGACACTGAAGCTTTCTTT. It codes for CASSPGWDTEAFF.

V gene TRBV10-2 combines with J gene TRBJ1-5; 7 bases are a match to TRBD1. CDR1 and CDR2 (germline): WSHSY, SAAADI. This CDR3 has 15 residues. V lost 2 bases to trimming and J lost 6 bases; unmatched junction nucleotides: 7. This CDR3 is CASSETRGQFQPQHF. The CDR3 DNA follows: TGCGCCAGCAGTGAGACGCGGGGACAGTTTCAGCCCCAGCATTTT.

The J gene is TRBJ2-7, the V gene TRBV7-7; 10 nucleotides align to TRBD1. Germline values: CDR1 SSHAT, CDR2 FNYEAQ (reference sequence). The CDR3 covers 18 residues. V lost 3 bases to trimming and J lost 1 base; unmatched junction nucleotides: 12. This CDR3 is CASSFGTGVKGSSYEQYV. The DNA of the CDR3 is TGTGCCAGCAGCTTCGGGACAGGGGTCAAAGGGAGTTCCTACGAGCAGTACGTC.

This rearrangement joins TRBV27 to TRBJ1-2; 7 bases are a match to TRBD1. The CDR3 loop spans 14 amino acids. J gave up 4 bases and V 6 bases, and 8 bases lay outside the gene matches. Germline values: CDR1 MNHEY, CDR2 SMNVEV (reference sequence). CDR3 region: CASSLGRGSYGYTF. The CDR3 DNA is TGTGCCAGCAGCTTGGGCAGGGGGTCCTATGGCTACACCTTC.

The V call is TRBV5-1, the J call TRBJ2-2; 11 nucleotides line up with TRBD2. The CDR3 is 16 residues long. J gave up 5 bases and V 4 bases, and 7 bases lay outside the gene matches. In germline, CDR1 is SGHRS, CDR2 YFSETQ. The CDR3 spells CASSPLSGRATGELFF. DNA of the CDR3: TGCGCCAGCAGCCCGCTTAGCGGGAGGGCGACCGGGGAGCTGTTTTTT.

CDR3 DNA: TGTGCCAGCAGTGAAGCGGTGTCTAGCGGGGGTCTAACCTACGAGCAGTACGTC. Residues: CASSEAVSSGGLTYEQYV. The gene calls are TRBV6-1 and TRBJ2-7, with 10 positions matching TRBD2. Germline CDR1 MNHNS, CDR2 SASEGT. Unmatched junction bases numbered 10, after V lost 0 bases and J lost 2 bases. The CDR3 is 18 residues long.